These 11 T cell receptor beta chains were sequenced from one sample in a study of T cell changes during pregnancy in multiple sclerosis. Sequencing used immunoSEQ multiplex PCR; TCRdb keeps in-frame clones, though not all of them. The sample shows about 38,000 clones, around 90% of them seen only once. The sample here was CD4+ T cells from peripheral blood mononuclear cells, taken after pregnancy. All receptors come from a female donor in good health, enrolled as a control in a pregnancy study.

This chain joins TRBV14 and TRBJ1-2; no clear D. The CDR3 is 14 residues long. Germline V gene lookup returns CDR1 SGHDN and CDR2 FVKESK. Trimming cost V 1 base and J 2 bases, with 8 bases left between them. CDR3 DNA sequence: TGTGCCAGCAGCCAAGGGACGGGGAACTATGGCTACACCTTC. This translates into CASSQGTGNYGYTF.

V and J are TRBV5-1 and TRBJ1-2; D might be TRBD1 (6 bases). The germline CDR1 and CDR2 sequences are SGHRS and YFSETQ. V was pared by 4 bases and J by 8 bases, with 15 bases between. This CDR3 contains 13 residues. The CDR3 region has the DNA TGCGCCAGCAGCCGGGAAGGGACACCAGGCTACACCTTC. This gives the protein CASSREGTPGYTF. The full variable domain, with the rest looked up from reference TRBV5-1 and TRBJ1-2, is KAGVTQTPRYLIKTRGQQVTLSCSPISGHRSVSWYQQTPGQGLQFLFEYFSETQRNKGNFPGRFSGRQFSNSRSEMNVSTLELGDSALYLCASSREGTPGYTFGSGTRLTVV.

The chain uses TRBV18 and TRBJ1-4, with TRBD1 matching 7 bases. Germline values: CDR1 KGHSH, CDR2 LQKENI. This CDR3 is built from 17 residues. The trim removed 5 bases at V and 0 bases at J, leaving 9 bases unmatched. The CDR3 reads CASSFRQGRATNEKLFF. The CDR3 DNA sequence: TGTGCCAGCTCATTTCGACAGGGTAGGGCAACTAATGAAAAACTGTTTTTT. Variable domain in full (rest from reference TRBV18 and TRBJ1-4): NAGVMQNPRHLVRRRGQEARLRCSPMKGHSHVYWYRQLPEEGLKFMVYLQKENIIDESGMPKERFSAEFPKEGPSILRIQQVVRGDSAAYFCASSFRQGRATNEKLFFGSGTQLSVL.

The CDR3: CASSRDRGTGNEKLFF. The CDR3 coding sequence is TGTGCCAGCAGCAGGGACAGGGGGACTGGTAATGAAAAACTGTTTTTT. The chain joins TRBV9 to TRBJ1-4; 11 bases map to TRBD1. The CDR3 loop spans 16 amino acids. In germline, CDR1 is SGDLS, CDR2 YYNGEE. V was pared by 4 bases and J by 4 bases, with 6 bases of the junction left unmatched.

The genes are TRBV7-2 and TRBJ1-1, with D hard to call. Germline V gene lookup returns CDR1 SGHTA and CDR2 FQGNSA. V was clipped by 5 bases and J by 0 bases, with 16 bases between them. The CDR3 loop spans 16 amino acids. CDR3 bases: TGTGCCAGCAGCCTTGCTTTGGGCAGCATGAACACTGAAGCTTTCTTT. Encoded protein: CASSLALGSMNTEAFF.

The chain joins TRBV23-1 to TRBJ2-4, with D possibly matching TRBD1 (6 bases). TRBV23-1 is classed as an ORF, of uncertain function. Trimming cost V 6 bases and J 0 bases, with 9 bases left between them. CDR3 length equals 14 residues. CDR3 loop: CASSRTEAKNIQYF. The CDR3 DNA follows: TGCGCCAGCAGCCGGACAGAAGCCAAAAACATTCAGTACTTC.

The J gene is TRBJ1-3, the V gene TRBV7-9, with TRBD1 identical over 9 bases. Germline trimming cut 5 bases from V and 4 bases from J; bases unmatched to any gene: 12. The germline V gene has CDR1 SEHNR and CDR2 FQNEAQ (reference sequence). CDR3 length: 17 amino acids. The CDR3 loop reads CASSRRAQGAPGNTIYF. The CDR3 DNA reads as TGTGCCAGCAGCCGGCGGGCACAGGGGGCGCCAGGAAACACCATATATTTT.

The V and J genes are TRBV30 and TRBJ2-7; the D is unclear. CDR3 length: 13 amino acids. V was cut by 0 bases and J by 6 bases, with 12 bases left in between. The germline gives CDR1 GTSNPN, CDR2 SVGIG (reference sequence). Here the CDR3 reads CAWSVPVGTEQYF. The CDR3 nucleotides are TGTGCCTGGAGTGTACCTGTGGGCACCGAGCAGTACTTC.

The chain uses TRBV19 and TRBJ2-7, with D possibly matching TRBD2 (6 bases). CDR1 LNHDA and CDR2 SQIVND come from the germline V gene (reference sequence). Trimming left V 0 bases short and J 7 bases short, with 10 bases between. This CDR3 has 13 amino acids. The CDR3 sequence is CASSIEVGGEQYF. The CDR3 nucleotides read TGTGCCAGTAGTATAGAGGTTGGGGGGGAGCAGTACTTC.

J is TRBJ1-2 and V is TRBV14; D ambiguous. Germline CDR1 is SGHDN and CDR2 is FVKESK. V gave up 6 bases and J gave up 8 bases, with 25 bases separating them. This CDR3 is built from 16 residues. CDR3 amino acids: CASSQYWSGRIRGYTF. CDR3 bases: TGTGCCAGCAGTCAATACTGGTCAGGCCGAATTCGGGGCTACACCTTC.

V gene TRBV7-9 combines with J gene TRBJ2-1; TRBD2 matches 12 bases. The V and J ends lost 1 base and 7 bases, in that order; junction bases with no gene match: 5. The CDR3 sequence is 16 residues long. Germline CDR1 is SEHNR and CDR2 is FQNEAQ (reference sequence). The CDR3 spells CASSLGLAGGRNEQFF. As DNA, the CDR3 is TGTGCCAGCAGCTTAGGGCTAGCGGGGGGGAGAAATGAGCAGTTCTTC.